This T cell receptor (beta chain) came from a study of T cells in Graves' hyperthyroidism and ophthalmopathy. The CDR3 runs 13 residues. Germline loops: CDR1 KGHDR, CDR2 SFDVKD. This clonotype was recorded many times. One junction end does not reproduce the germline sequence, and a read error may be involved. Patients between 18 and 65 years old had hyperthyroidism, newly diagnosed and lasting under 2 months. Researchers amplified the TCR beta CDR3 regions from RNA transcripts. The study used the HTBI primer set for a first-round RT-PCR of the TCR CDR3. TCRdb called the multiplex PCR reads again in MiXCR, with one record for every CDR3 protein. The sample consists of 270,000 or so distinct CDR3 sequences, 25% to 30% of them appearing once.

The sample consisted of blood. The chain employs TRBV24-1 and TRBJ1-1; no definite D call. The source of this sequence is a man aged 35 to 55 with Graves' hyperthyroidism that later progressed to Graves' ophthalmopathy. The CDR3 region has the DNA TGTGCCACCAGGGGCAGAGAAAACACTGAGGCTTTCTTT. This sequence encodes CATRGRENTEAFF.